The 25 T cell receptor beta chains reported below all come from one sample, sequenced in a study of PD-1 blockade in mismatch repair-deficient tumors. The repertoire was sequenced with immunoSEQ multiplex PCR; TCRdb's copy has only in-frame clones and lacks some. The profile shows about 100,000 clones, 82% of them singletons. The specimen was peripheral blood, collected about eight months after starting pembrolizumab. Receptor source: an adult with mismatch repair-deficient cancer.

This rearrangement joins TRBV28 to TRBJ2-7; weak D call: TRBD1 (6 bases). The CDR3 is 16 residues long. Germline CDR1 MDHEN, CDR2 SYDVKM. V lost 9 bases and J lost 0, with 21 bases in between. The CDR3 DNA follows: TGTGCCAGTAGGATTGAATACCGGGACACCTCCTACGAGCAGTACTTC. It codes for CASRIEYRDTSYEQYF.

This chain joins TRBV6-5 and TRBJ1-4; D not certain. The CDR3 totals 10 residues. Trimming removed 6 bases from V and 11 bases from J, with 7 bases in between. Germline-derived CDR1 and CDR2 are MNHEY and SVGAGI. Here the CDR3 reads CASRERKLFF. For the CDR3, the DNA is TGTGCCAGCAGAGAGAGGAAACTGTTTTTT.

V and J are TRBV5-4 and TRBJ2-2, with unresolved D. The V end lost 0 bases, the J end lost 3 bases, and 9 bases lay between the germline ends. Germline V gene lookup returns CDR1 SGHNT and CDR2 YYREEE (reference sequence). This CDR3 contains 15 residues. CDR3 sequence: CASSLVGTYTGELFF. The CDR3 nucleotides read TGTGCCAGCAGCTTGGTCGGTACTTACACCGGGGAGCTGTTTTTT.

V usage is TRBV6-1 and J usage is TRBJ2-7, with no clear D. V was clipped by 1 base and J by 0 bases, with 7 bases between them. Germline lookup yields CDR1 MNHNS and CDR2 SASEGT. The CDR3 has 14 residues. In nucleotides, the CDR3 is TGTGCCAGCAGTGAAGATATTAGCTCCTACGAGCAGTACTTC. It yields the protein CASSEDISSYEQYF.

V gene TRBV7-9 combines with J gene TRBJ1-5, with a tentative D call TRBD1 (6 bases). Germline loops: CDR1 SEHNR, CDR2 FQNEAQ (reference sequence). The CDR3 runs 14 residues. The V gene lost 3 bases and the J gene lost 6 bases, with 12 bases spanning the gap. This CDR3 reads CASSFGQPPQPQHF. Here the CDR3 DNA reads TGTGCCAGCAGCTTTGGACAGCCCCCTCAGCCCCAGCATTTT.

This clone showed up just a few times. This chain connects TRBV30 to TRBJ1-4; D is undetermined. Trimming removed 2 bases at V and 8 bases at J, with 9 bases between. The CDR3 contains 12 residues. From germline, CDR1 is GTSNPN and CDR2 SVGIG (reference sequence). The CDR3 nucleotides are TGTGCCTGGAGTAAGATGGGAGAAAAACTGTTTTTT. Amino acids: CAWSKMGEKLFF.

This clone was counted a few times. V gene TRBV6-1 combines with J gene TRBJ2-7, with 7 bases matching TRBD1. The germline V gene encodes CDR1 MNHNS and CDR2 SASEGT. J gave up 2 bases and V 5 bases, and 9 bases lay outside the gene matches. The CDR3 is 15 residues long. The CDR3 is CASSPGQAMTYEQYF. CDR3 DNA: TGTGCCAGCAGTCCAGGACAGGCAATGACCTACGAGCAGTACTTC.

This chain joins TRBV19 and TRBJ2-4, with D hard to call. Germline CDR1 LNHDA, CDR2 SQIVND (reference sequence). The CDR3 length is 13 residues. The V gene lost 6 bases and the J gene lost 8 bases, with 14 bases spanning the gap. The CDR3: CASRSSGSHIQYF. The CDR3 coding sequence is TGTGCCAGTAGATCCTCCGGGTCCCACATTCAGTACTTC.

The sample holds one count of this clone. The chain employs TRBV7-3 and TRBJ2-1, with D unresolved. Trimming took off 0 bases at V and 4 bases at J, with 7 bases between the two ends. CDR1 and CDR2 (germline): SGHTA, FQGTGA. The CDR3 covers 14 residues. CDR3 residues: CASSLTNSYNEQFF. In nucleotides, the CDR3 is TGTGCCAGCAGCTTAACGAACTCATACAATGAGCAGTTCTTC.

The CDR3 loop reads CASTRVVGSSWEQYF. Here the CDR3 DNA reads TGTGCCAGCACCCGTGTCGTCGGTAGCTCTTGGGAGCAGTACTTC. The chain employs TRBV14 and TRBJ2-7; D is undetermined. CDR1 and CDR2 (germline): SGHDN, FVKESK. Trimming removed 7 bases at V and 7 bases at J, with 23 bases between. The CDR3 is 15 residues long. Full variable domain (rest looked up from reference TRBV14 and TRBJ2-7): EAGVTQFPSHSVIEKGQTVTLRCDPISGHDNLYWYRRVMGKEIKFLLHFVKESKQDESGMPNNRFLAERTGGTYSTLKVQPAELEDSGVYFCASTRVVGSSWEQYFGPGTRLTVT.

The chain links TRBV6-5 to TRBJ1-1; D ambiguous. With 5 bases removed from V and 7 bases from J, the gap between germline ends came to 11 bases. Germline V gene sequence: CDR1 MNHEY, CDR2 SVGAGI. This CDR3 is 12 amino acids long. The CDR3 is CASSPRPFEAFF. CDR3 in DNA: TGTGCCAGCAGTCCGCGTCCGTTTGAAGCTTTCTTT.

The chain uses TRBV7-9 and TRBJ1-3; D is perhaps TRBD1 (5 bases). Trimming cost V 4 bases and J 2 bases, with 12 bases left between them. The CDR3 covers 15 residues. Germline loops: CDR1 SEHNR, CDR2 FQNEAQ (reference sequence). CDR3: CASSSIQGAGNTIYF. CDR3 in DNA: TGTGCCAGCAGCTCGATTCAGGGAGCTGGAAACACCATATATTTT.

This rearrangement joins TRBV11-2 to TRBJ2-1; D not resolved. CDR1 SGHAT and CDR2 FQNNGV come from the germline V gene. V lost 1 base and J lost 3, with 13 bases in between. This CDR3 has 16 amino acids. The CDR3 coding sequence is TGTGCCAGCAGCTTAGGACCGGGCCTACGCTACAATGAGCAGTTCTTC. It yields the protein CASSLGPGLRYNEQFF.

The chain recombines TRBV20-1 with TRBJ1-4; D uncertain. V gave up 6 bases and J gave up 5 bases, with 7 bases separating them. This CDR3 has 11 amino acids. Germline V CDR1 and CDR2: DFQATT, SNEGSKA (reference sequence). The CDR3 DNA reads as TGCAGTGCCCCATCCAATGAAAAACTGTTTTTT. Amino acid sequence: CSAPSNEKLFF.

V and J are TRBV29-1 and TRBJ2-1; 10 bases line up with TRBD2. Losses at the gene ends were 0 bases for V and 4 bases for J; bases not matched to a gene: 6. CDR3 length: 16 residues. The germline V gene encodes CDR1 SQVTM and CDR2 ANQGSEA. This CDR3 is CSVEDPGTSAYNEQFF. Written as DNA, the CDR3 is TGCAGCGTTGAAGATCCCGGGACTAGCGCGTACAATGAGCAGTTCTTC.

The J gene is TRBJ1-1, the V gene TRBV6-1, with D maybe TRBD1 (5 bases). V lost 6 bases, J lost 0 bases, and 14 bases lay in between. Germline CDR1 is MNHNS and CDR2 is SASEGT. The CDR3 has 15 residues. Written as DNA, the CDR3 is TGTGCCAGCAGCACCCCCGTGGACATGAACACTGAAGCTTTCTTT. Its translation: CASSTPVDMNTEAFF.

V and J are TRBV6-1 and TRBJ1-2; maybe TRBD1 (5 bases). The germline gives CDR1 MNHNS, CDR2 SASEGT. The CDR3 sequence is 13 residues long. V was trimmed by 2 bases and J by 3 bases, leaving 7 bases between them. The CDR3 here is CASSERGDYGYTF. CDR3 nucleotide sequence: TGTGCCAGCAGTGAAAGGGGAGACTATGGCTACACCTTC.

CDR3 in amino acids: CASSLTGGVYEQYF. The CDR3, as DNA: TGCGCCAGCAGCCTTACAGGGGGAGTCTACGAGCAGTACTTC. The chain combines TRBV5-1 with TRBJ2-7, with 8 bases lining up with TRBD1. The CDR3 is 14 amino acids. V lost 4 bases and J lost 3; bases outside the gene matches: 6. The V gene's germline CDR1 is SGHRS and CDR2 YFSETQ.

The rearrangement uses TRBV27 and TRBJ2-7; weak D call: TRBD1 (6 bases). From germline, CDR1 is MNHEY and CDR2 SMNVEV (reference sequence). The ends were cut back, 3 bases at V and 2 bases at J, with 8 bases in the middle. CDR3 size: 13 residues. The CDR3 DNA sequence: TGTGCCAGCAGTTTCACAGGGACCTACGAGCAGTACTTC. It yields the protein CASSFTGTYEQYF.

CDR3 nucleotides: TGTGCCAGCAGCTCCCCGGAGGGTAGCACTGAAGCTTTCTTT. Protein sequence: CASSSPEGSTEAFF. This rearrangement joins TRBV7-8 to TRBJ1-1, with unresolved D. This CDR3 is built from 14 residues. Deletions cut 4 bases from V and 4 bases from J, with 13 bases between. Germline V gives CDR1 SGHVS, CDR2 FQNEAQ.

The rearrangement links TRBV11-2 to TRBJ2-7, with 9 bases fitting TRBD1. Trimming removed 1 base from V and 6 bases from J; junction bases left unmatched: 4. Germline V CDR1 and CDR2: SGHAT, FQNNGV. The CDR3 length is 14 residues. CDR3 amino acids: CASSLGGTGFEQYF. CDR3 DNA sequence: TGTGCCAGCAGCTTAGGGGGGACAGGGTTCGAGCAGTACTTC.

The V and J genes are TRBV5-4 and TRBJ2-2, with unresolved D. V gave up 0 bases and J gave up 0 bases, with 9 bases separating them. The CDR3 has 16 residues. Germline-derived CDR1 and CDR2 are SGHNT and YYREEE (reference sequence). The CDR3 here is CASSLAGFANTGELFF. CDR3 bases: TGTGCCAGCAGCTTGGCCGGCTTCGCGAACACCGGGGAGCTGTTTTTT.

The sample holds a few counts of this clone. The rearrangement links TRBV5-1 to TRBJ2-7; D possibly corresponds to TRBD1 (6 bases). This CDR3 has 13 residues. V was trimmed by 0 bases and J by 5 bases, leaving 9 bases between them. The germline gives CDR1 SGHRS, CDR2 YFSETQ. In DNA form, the CDR3 reads TGCGCCAGCAGCTTGGGACAGGTGGACGAGCAGTACTTC. Its translation is CASSLGQVDEQYF.

The chain couples TRBV27 to TRBJ2-3; TRBD2 matches at 11 bases. Germline CDR1 is MNHEY and CDR2 is SMNVEV (reference sequence). The CDR3 is 16 residues long. Germline trimming cut 5 bases from V and 4 bases from J; bases unmatched to any gene: 8. CDR3 loop: CASSAPSGRFADTQYF. The DNA for the CDR3 is TGTGCCAGCAGTGCGCCTAGCGGGAGGTTCGCAGATACGCAGTATTTT.

The rearrangement joins TRBV6-1 to TRBJ1-5; 7 nucleotides line up with TRBD1. V dropped 3 bases and J dropped 4; count of bases not matched to a gene: 3. The CDR3 contains 14 residues. Germline V gene lookup returns CDR1 MNHNS and CDR2 SASEGT. CDR3 protein: CASSDRQGNQPQHF. Here the CDR3 DNA reads TGTGCCAGCAGTGACAGACAGGGAAATCAGCCCCAGCATTTT.